The 25 T cell receptor beta chains below all came from one sample that was sequenced in a study of blood T cell repertoires in COVID-19 (dated by TCRdb to the early 2020s). The library was produced with the immunoSEQ multiplex PCR assay. TCRdb mirrors the immuneACCESS table, restricted to in-frame sequences. Some clones are absent from its copies; in checked studies, under half trace to an unresolved V gene, and the reason for the others is unknown. The sample includes about 62,000 clones, with just over 85% observed a single time. The ten biggest clones cover 1.3% of the sample. Sequencing used peripheral blood. The source is a woman of 80 years or more with acute or convalescent COVID-19.

This clone was seen a few times. The rearrangement uses TRBV6-1 and TRBJ1-2; D gene unclear. The CDR3 is made up of 11 amino acids. Germline-derived CDR1 and CDR2 are MNHNS and SASEGT. Trimming took 2 bases from V and 4 from J, leaving 2 bases between them. CDR3 sequence (DNA): TGTGCCAGCAGTGAACGCTATGGCTACACCTTC. Amino acid sequence: CASSERYGYTF.

The chain links TRBV10-3 to TRBJ1-2; 11 bases agree with TRBD1. In germline, CDR1 is ENHRY, CDR2 SYGVKD. V was clipped by 2 bases and J by 4 bases; unmatched bases: 0. The CDR3 covers 14 residues. The CDR3 loop reads CAISEGQGAYGYTF. CDR3 nucleotide sequence: TGTGCCATCAGTGAGGGACAGGGGGCCTATGGCTACACCTTC.

As for this clone: The sample carries other DNA sequences with the same CDR3. The chain joins TRBV3-1 (or the pseudogene TRBV3-2) to TRBJ1-2, with no clear D. The CDR3 runs 12 residues. The germline V and J ends were trimmed by 8 bases and 2 bases, with 9 bases remaining between them. CDR1 is LGHDT and CDR2 is YNNKEL in the germline V gene (reference sequence). CDR3 DNA: TGTGCCAGCGGTCGAGGGAACTATGGCTACACCTTC. Its protein is CASGRGNYGYTF.

The chain is built from TRBV7-3 and TRBJ1-5; 8 bases line up with TRBD1. CDR1 is SGHTA, CDR2 FQGTGA, per germline. The CDR3 covers 14 residues. V was pared by 5 bases and J by 5 bases, with 5 bases of the junction left unmatched. Here the CDR3 reads CASSEGQGYQPQHF. The CDR3 DNA sequence: TGTGCCAGCAGCGAAGGACAGGGATATCAGCCCCAGCATTTT.

The rearrangement joins TRBV7-6 to TRBJ2-7; the match to TRBD2 covers 11 bases. CDR3 length: 14 amino acids. The V gene end was trimmed by 5 bases and the J gene end by 1 base; junction bases not matched to a gene: 1. The germline gives CDR1 SGHVS, CDR2 FNYEAQ. CDR3 nucleotide sequence: TGTGCCAGCAGCGGGACTAGCGGTTCCTACGAGCAGTACTTC. Translation: CASSGTSGSYEQYF.

The rearrangement uses TRBV19 and TRBJ2-7; 7 bases map to TRBD2. The V gene's germline CDR1 is LNHDA and CDR2 SQIVND (reference sequence). This CDR3 has 14 residues. Trimming removed 3 bases from V and 6 bases from J; junction bases left unmatched: 8. CDR3 in amino acids: CASSINAGAGEQYF. The CDR3 coding sequence is TGTGCCAGTAGTATTAATGCGGGAGCGGGCGAGCAGTACTTC.

In DNA form, the CDR3 reads TGTGCCAGCAGCTTAGGTATCGGGTTTTCCTACAATGAGCAGTTCTTC. It yields the protein CASSLGIGFSYNEQFF. J is TRBJ2-1 and V is TRBV11-2, with no clear D. Trimming removed 1 base at V and 1 base at J, with 11 bases between. The germline V gene encodes CDR1 SGHAT and CDR2 FQNNGV. CDR3 length: 16 amino acids.

V gene TRBV9 combines with J gene TRBJ2-4, with 8 bases matching TRBD2. Germline CDR1 is SGDLS and CDR2 is YYNGEE. The CDR3 contains 17 residues. Trimming at V came to 3 bases and at J to 3 bases, leaving 11 bases not matched to a gene. The CDR3 nucleotides are TGTGCCAGCAGCGGCGGGGGGCGGGAGTCTCTCAAAAACATTCAGTACTTC. It codes for CASSGGGRESLKNIQYF.

V gene TRBV5-1 combines with J gene TRBJ2-1; possibly TRBD2 for D (7 bases). The germline gives CDR1 SGHRS, CDR2 YFSETQ. The CDR3 spans 12 residues. V was pared by 7 bases and J by 8 bases, with 13 bases between. In DNA form, the CDR3 reads TGCGCCAGCGGGGAGGGGGGCTATGAGCAGTTCTTC. Translating gives CASGEGGYEQFF.

The V call is TRBV5-4, the J call TRBJ2-1; a possible D gene is TRBD1 (5 bases). The germline V gene encodes CDR1 SGHNT and CDR2 YYREEE (reference sequence). This CDR3 is 15 amino acids long. V lost 0 bases to trimming and J lost 6 bases, with 13 bases between them. The CDR3 region is CASSLGPGQPNEQFF. The CDR3 DNA sequence: TGTGCCAGCAGCTTGGGTCCAGGGCAGCCCAATGAGCAGTTCTTC.

This chain uses TRBV6-6 with TRBJ2-7; 8 nucleotides agree with TRBD2. The CDR3 consists of 14 residues. V trimming: 7 bases; J trimming: 4 bases; junction bases outside the gene matches: 9. Looked up from germline, CDR1 is MNHNY and CDR2 is SVGAGI (reference sequence). The CDR3 is CASNPSGSVYEQYF. The CDR3 coding sequence is TGTGCCAGCAACCCCAGCGGGAGCGTATACGAGCAGTACTTC.

The rearrangement links TRBV2 to TRBJ2-7; 10 bases map to TRBD1. This CDR3 is built from 15 residues. CDR1 and CDR2 from the germline V gene are SNHLY and FYNNEI. After removal of 2 bases from V and 5 bases from J, the junction contained 6 bases not matched to a gene. The CDR3 nucleotides read TGTGCCAGCAGTGAATGGGGGACAGGGGACCACGAGCAGTACTTC. Amino acids: CASSEWGTGDHEQYF. Full variable domain (missing parts from reference TRBV2 and TRBJ2-7): EPEVTQTPSHQVTQMGQEVILRCVPISNHLYFYWYRQILGQKVEFLVSFYNNEISEKSEIFDDQFSVERPDGSNFTLKIRSTKLEDSAMYFCASSEWGTGDHEQYFGPGTRLTVT.

CDR3 nucleotides: TGTGCCAGCAGCCTCGGGGTAGCGAACACCGGGGAGCTGTTTTTT. As protein: CASSLGVANTGELFF. The chain uses TRBV7-2 and TRBJ2-2; D is possibly TRBD2 (5 bases). CDR1 and CDR2 from the germline V gene are SGHTA and FQGNSA. This CDR3 spans 15 amino acids. V lost 5 bases, J lost 0 bases, and 10 bases lay in between.

This clone showed up just once. The chain has TRBV2 and TRBJ2-2, with D perhaps matching TRBD2 (6 bases). This CDR3 is built from 15 residues. Looked up from germline, CDR1 is SNHLY and CDR2 is FYNNEI. Trimming took 7 bases from V and 5 from J, leaving 17 bases between them. CDR3 sequence: CASKVDGGGTGELFF. CDR3 DNA: TGTGCCAGCAAGGTGGATGGGGGAGGTACCGGGGAGCTGTTTTTT.

This sequence joins TRBV4-1 and TRBJ2-1; TRBD1 aligns across 7 bases. Germline V gives CDR1 MGHRA, CDR2 YSYEKL. V gave up 3 bases and J gave up 6 bases; unmatched junction bases: 8. The CDR3 consists of 15 residues. CDR3 bases: TGCGCCAGCAGCCAGCTGGGGGACAGTAGCAATGAGCAGTTCTTC. Translating gives CASSQLGDSSNEQFF.

J is TRBJ2-7 and V is TRBV6-5; TRBD2 might be the D (7 bases). This CDR3 contains 15 residues. V was pared by 0 bases and J by 2 bases, with 11 bases between. CDR1 and CDR2 (germline): MNHEY, SVGAGI. The DNA of the CDR3 is TGTGCCAGCAGTTACTCAGGGGGGGCTCCCTACGAGCAGTACTTC. The encoded protein is CASSYSGGAPYEQYF.

This clone turned up a few times. The genes are TRBV30 and TRBJ1-5; D is perhaps TRBD1 (6 bases). This CDR3 is 13 amino acids long. V gave up 7 bases and J gave up 5 bases, with 15 bases separating them. CDR1 is GTSNPN, CDR2 SVGIG, per germline (reference sequence). CDR3 in DNA: TGTGCCTCGAAGGGCGGGGGCGATCAGCCCCAGCATTTT. It encodes CASKGGGDQPQHF.

The chain recombines TRBV7-3 with TRBJ2-1, with TRBD2 matching 7 bases. The CDR3 has 15 amino acids. Germline V gives CDR1 SGHTA, CDR2 FQGTGA. J lost 3 bases, V lost 4 bases, and 6 bases had no gene match. The CDR3 loop is CASSWGAGDYNEQFF. DNA for the CDR3: TGTGCCAGCAGCTGGGGCGCGGGGGACTACAATGAGCAGTTCTTC.

The chain couples TRBV7-9 to TRBJ1-6; D is possibly TRBD1 (5 bases). CDR1 and CDR2 (germline): SEHNR, FQNEAQ (reference sequence). Trimming stripped 0 bases from V and 10 bases from J, with 13 bases between. The CDR3 totals 15 residues. The DNA for the CDR3 is TGTGCCAGCAGCTTAGCGCTCGGGGAGGGGTCACCCCTCCACTTT. Its translation is CASSLALGEGSPLHF.

The chain couples TRBV3-1 (or the pseudogene TRBV3-2) to TRBJ1-6, with D possibly TRBD1 on 5 matching bases. CDR1 LGHDT and CDR2 YNNKEL come from the germline V gene (reference sequence). The CDR3 length is 14 residues. Between the trimmed V and J ends, which lost 3 bases and 8 bases, there was a span of 11 bases. CDR3 DNA sequence: TGTGCCAGCAGCCACAGGGCGAGTGATTCACCCCTCCACTTT. Residues: CASSHRASDSPLHF.

The chain links TRBV18 to TRBJ2-7; no clear D. CDR1 and CDR2 from the germline V gene are KGHSH and LQKENI. This CDR3 has 15 residues. V was clipped by 2 bases and J by 6 bases, with 17 bases between them. The CDR3 loop reads CASSPNPQSGTEQYF. The CDR3 coding sequence is TGTGCCAGCTCACCAAATCCGCAGTCAGGCACCGAGCAGTACTTC.

This rearrangement joins TRBV5-6 to TRBJ2-2; unclear D gene. The V and J ends lost 3 bases and 8 bases respectively, with 5 bases between them. Germline V gives CDR1 SGHDT, CDR2 YYEEEE. CDR3 length equals 11 residues. This CDR3 is CASSSEGELFF. The CDR3, as DNA: TGTGCCAGCAGCTCTGAGGGGGAGCTGTTTTTT. Full variable domain (rest looked up from reference TRBV5-6 and TRBJ2-2): DAGVTQSPTHLIKTRGQQVTLRCSPKSGHDTVSWYQQALGQGPQFIFQYYEEEERQRGNFPDRFSGHQFPNYSSELNVNALLLGDSALYLCASSSEGELFFGEGSRLTVL.

The rearrangement joins TRBV5-4 to TRBJ2-1; D gene uncertain. The germline gives CDR1 SGHNT, CDR2 YYREEE (reference sequence). The CDR3 covers 13 residues. The V end lost 4 bases, the J end lost 6 bases, and 11 bases lay between the germline ends. The CDR3 DNA reads TGTGCCAGCAGCGCCCAGGTAACCAATGAGCAGTTCTTC. Translated, it gives CASSAQVTNEQFF. The full variable domain, with the rest looked up from reference TRBV5-4 and TRBJ2-1, is ETGVTQSPTHLIKTRGQQVTLRCSSQSGHNTVSWYQQALGQGPQFIFQYYREEENGRGNFPPRFSGLQFPNYSSELNVNALELDDSALYLCASSAQVTNEQFFGPGTRLTVL.

The genes are TRBV10-2 and TRBJ2-1; a possible D gene is TRBD1 (5 bases). This CDR3 contains 18 residues. Germline V CDR1 and CDR2: WSHSY, SAAADI. Trimming shortened V by 2 bases and J by 2 bases, and 19 bases separated the two germline ends. This CDR3 reads CASSEPGLLRSTYNEQFF. DNA for the CDR3: TGCGCCAGCAGTGAGCCAGGGTTGCTCAGGAGTACCTACAATGAGCAGTTCTTC.

V and J are TRBV7-3 and TRBJ2-3, with TRBD2 matching 9 bases. The V and J ends lost 4 bases and 1 base, in that order; junction bases with no gene match: 3. In germline, CDR1 is SGHTA, CDR2 FQGTGA. The CDR3 has 15 residues. The CDR3 sequence: CASSSSSGGTDTQYF. CDR3 coding DNA: TGTGCCAGCAGCTCATCTAGCGGGGGCACAGATACGCAGTATTTT. The whole variable domain, remainder taken from reference TRBV7-3 and TRBJ2-3, is GAGVSQTPSNKVTEKGKYVELRCDPISGHTALYWYRQSLGQGPEFLIYFQGTGAADDSGLPNDRFFAVRPEGSVSTLKIQRTERGDSAVYLCASSSSSGGTDTQYFGPGTRLTVL.